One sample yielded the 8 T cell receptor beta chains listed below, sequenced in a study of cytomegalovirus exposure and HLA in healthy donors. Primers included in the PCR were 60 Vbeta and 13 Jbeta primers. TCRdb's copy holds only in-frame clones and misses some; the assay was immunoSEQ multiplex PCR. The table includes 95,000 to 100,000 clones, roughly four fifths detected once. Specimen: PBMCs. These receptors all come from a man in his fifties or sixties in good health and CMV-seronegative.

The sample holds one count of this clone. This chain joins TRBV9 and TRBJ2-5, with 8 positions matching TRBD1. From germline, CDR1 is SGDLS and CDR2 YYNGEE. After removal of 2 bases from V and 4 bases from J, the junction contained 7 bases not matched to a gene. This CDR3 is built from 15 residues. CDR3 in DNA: TGTGCCAGCAGCGTCCGGACAGGGCAGGTAGAGACCCAGTACTTC. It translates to CASSVRTGQVETQYF.

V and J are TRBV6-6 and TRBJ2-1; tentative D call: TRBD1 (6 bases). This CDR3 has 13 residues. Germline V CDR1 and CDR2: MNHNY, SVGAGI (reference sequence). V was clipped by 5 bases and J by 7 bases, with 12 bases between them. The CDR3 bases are TGTGCCAGCAGTCGCGACAGGCGGAATGAGCAGTTCTTC. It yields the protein CASSRDRRNEQFF.

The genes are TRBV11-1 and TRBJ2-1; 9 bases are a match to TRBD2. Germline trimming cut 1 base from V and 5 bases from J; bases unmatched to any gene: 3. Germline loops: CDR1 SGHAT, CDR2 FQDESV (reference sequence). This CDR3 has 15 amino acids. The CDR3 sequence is CASSLEASGNNEQFF. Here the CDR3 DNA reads TGTGCCAGCAGCTTAGAAGCTAGCGGGAACAATGAGCAGTTCTTC.

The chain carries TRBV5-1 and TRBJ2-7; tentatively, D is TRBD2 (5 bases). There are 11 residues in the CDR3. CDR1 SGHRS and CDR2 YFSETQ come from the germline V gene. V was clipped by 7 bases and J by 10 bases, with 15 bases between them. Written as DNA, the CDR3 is TGCGCCAGCGCCGACTGGAGCGGACAGTACTTC. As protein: CASADWSGQYF. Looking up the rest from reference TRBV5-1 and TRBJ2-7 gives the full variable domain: KAGVTQTPRYLIKTRGQQVTLSCSPISGHRSVSWYQQTPGQGLQFLFEYFSETQRNKGNFPGRFSGRQFSNSRSEMNVSTLELGDSALYLCASADWSGQYFGPGTRLTVT.

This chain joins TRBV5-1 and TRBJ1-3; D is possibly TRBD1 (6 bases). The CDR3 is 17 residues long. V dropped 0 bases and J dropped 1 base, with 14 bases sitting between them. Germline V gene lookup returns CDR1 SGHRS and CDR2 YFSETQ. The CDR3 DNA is TGCGCCAGCAGCTTGGAGATGTCAGGGGAGTCTGGAAACACCATATATTTT. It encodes CASSLEMSGESGNTIYF.

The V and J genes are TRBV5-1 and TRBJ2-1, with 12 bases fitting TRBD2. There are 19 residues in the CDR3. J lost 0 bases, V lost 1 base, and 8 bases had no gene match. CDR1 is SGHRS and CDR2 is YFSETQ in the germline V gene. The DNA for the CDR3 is TGCGCCAGCAGCTTGCGACTAGCGGGAGTCCCAAGCTCCTACAATGAGCAGTTCTTC. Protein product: CASSLRLAGVPSSYNEQFF.

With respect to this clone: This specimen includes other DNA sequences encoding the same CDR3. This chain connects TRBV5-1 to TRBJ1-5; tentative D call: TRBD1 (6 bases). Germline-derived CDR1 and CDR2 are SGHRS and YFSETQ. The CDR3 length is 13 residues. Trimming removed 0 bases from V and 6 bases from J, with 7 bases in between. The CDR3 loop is CASSLGGGQPQHF. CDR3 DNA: TGCGCCAGCAGCTTGGGAGGGGGTCAGCCCCAGCATTTT.

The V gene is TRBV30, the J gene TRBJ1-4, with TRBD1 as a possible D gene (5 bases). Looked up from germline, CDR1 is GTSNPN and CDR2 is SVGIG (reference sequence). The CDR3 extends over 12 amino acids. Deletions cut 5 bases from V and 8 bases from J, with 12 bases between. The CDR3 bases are TGTGCCTGGGCGCGCGGGGACGAAAAACTGTTTTTT. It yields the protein CAWARGDEKLFF. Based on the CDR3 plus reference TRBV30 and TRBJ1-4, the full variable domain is SQTIHQWPATLVQPVGSPLSLECTVEGTSNPNLYWYRQAAGRGLQLLFYSVGIGQISSEVPQNLSASRPQDRQFILSSKKLLLSDSGFYLCAWARGDEKLFFGSGTQLSVL.